Following are 31 T cell receptor beta chains from one sample sequenced in a study of T cell responses to AZD1222 COVID-19 vaccine. Profiled with immunoSEQ multiplex PCR; TCRdb holds only in-frame clones, not every one. The data show 130,000 to 150,000 clones, 80% to 90% seen once. Source: peripheral blood, taken on day 0 of AZD1222 vaccination. These receptors were obtained from an adult in good health.

V gene TRBV18 combines with J gene TRBJ1-4, with a tentative D call TRBD1 (5 bases). Germline-derived CDR1 and CDR2 are KGHSH and LQKENI. Trimming took off 4 bases at V and 2 bases at J, with 5 bases between the two ends. The CDR3 runs to 13 residues. The CDR3 loop reads CASSRGTNEKLFF. CDR3 nucleotide sequence: TGTGCCAGCTCACGGGGGACTAATGAAAAACTGTTTTTT.

The V and J genes are TRBV5-1 and TRBJ1-1; D might be TRBD1 (5 bases). Between the trimmed V and J ends, which lost 5 bases and 4 bases, there was a span of 15 bases. Germline CDR1 SGHRS, CDR2 YFSETQ. The CDR3 is 14 amino acids. The CDR3 coding sequence is TGCGCCAGCAGACCCCGGAGTGGGGGCACTGAAGCTTTCTTT. Translation: CASRPRSGGTEAFF.

The chain carries TRBV5-1 and TRBJ1-2; D is ambiguous. Trimming removed 0 bases from V and 5 bases from J, with 8 bases in between. CDR3 length equals 13 residues. Germline loops: CDR1 SGHRS, CDR2 YFSETQ. The CDR3 region is CASSLDGEYGYTF. CDR3 nucleotides: TGCGCCAGCAGCTTGGACGGGGAGTATGGCTACACCTTC.

The chain recombines TRBV19 with TRBJ1-2; a possible D gene is TRBD1 (5 bases). The germline V gene has CDR1 LNHDA and CDR2 SQIVND (reference sequence). The CDR3 runs to 15 residues. V was pared by 6 bases and J by 1 base, with 15 bases between. The CDR3 nucleotides are TGTGCCAGTAGCCAAAGCGGAGGGGTTAACTATGGCTACACCTTC. It translates to CASSQSGGVNYGYTF. Based on the CDR3 plus reference TRBV19 and TRBJ1-2, the full variable domain is DGGITQSPKYLFRKEGQNVTLSCEQNLNHDAMYWYRQDPGQGLRLIYYSQIVNDFQKGDIAEGYSVSREKKESFPLTVTSAQKNPTAFYLCASSQSGGVNYGYTFGSGTRLTVV.

The chain carries TRBV18 and TRBJ2-3; the D gene is possibly TRBD2 (6 bases). From germline, CDR1 is KGHSH and CDR2 LQKENI. The CDR3 consists of 14 residues. V lost 3 bases and J 2 bases, leaving 9 bases between the germline ends. The CDR3 is CASSPGLNTDTQYF. CDR3 nucleotide sequence: TGTGCCAGCTCACCGGGACTGAACACAGATACGCAGTATTTT.

This chain uses TRBV6-5 with TRBJ1-1, with 7 bases aligning to TRBD1. The ends lost 4 bases at V and 7 bases at J; junction bases unmatched: 12. The CDR3 spans 15 residues. CDR1 MNHEY and CDR2 SVGAGI come from the germline V gene. CDR3 residues: CASSSQRGPRVEAFF. CDR3 nucleotides: TGTGCCAGCAGTTCACAGAGGGGGCCGAGGGTTGAAGCTTTCTTT.

V is TRBV4-1 and J is TRBJ2-1; TRBD2 matches 11 bases. J was trimmed by 4 bases and V by 4 bases; bases with no gene match: 12. CDR1 is MGHRA, CDR2 YSYEKL, per germline. The CDR3 runs to 18 residues. The CDR3 DNA is TGCGCCAGCAGCCCCCTGGGGGCTAGCGGGAGGCCGTACAATGAGCAGTTCTTC. It yields the protein CASSPLGASGRPYNEQFF.

The chain couples TRBV5-1 to TRBJ1-4, with D maybe TRBD1 (5 bases). CDR1 and CDR2 (germline): SGHRS, YFSETQ. This CDR3 spans 16 amino acids. Trimming left V 2 bases short and J 1 base short, with 12 bases between. CDR3 amino acids: CASSFGHLGTNEKLFF. The DNA for the CDR3 is TGCGCCAGCAGCTTTGGACATTTAGGAACTAATGAAAAACTGTTTTTT.

The rearrangement uses TRBV18 and TRBJ2-1; TRBD1 aligns across 9 bases. Germline assignment: CDR1 KGHSH and CDR2 LQKENI. Trimming removed 5 bases from V and 4 bases from J; junction bases left unmatched: 9. There are 16 residues in the CDR3. The CDR3 here is CASSVSGTGTYNEQFF. The CDR3 bases are TGTGCCAGCTCAGTGTCCGGGACAGGGACTTACAATGAGCAGTTCTTC.

The chain couples TRBV4-2 to TRBJ2-1; D possibly corresponds to TRBD1 (6 bases). V lost 0 bases and J lost 2, with 14 bases in between. Looked up from germline, CDR1 is LGHNA and CDR2 is YNFKEQ. The CDR3 has 17 residues. In nucleotides, the CDR3 is TGTGCCAGCAGCCAAGAACCCCAGGGGCTTCCCTACAATGAGCAGTTCTTC. Amino acids: CASSQEPQGLPYNEQFF.

V and J are TRBV11-2 and TRBJ1-3, with 7 bases lining up with TRBD1. Germline-derived CDR1 and CDR2 are SGHAT and FQNNGV. Trimming took 4 bases from V and 2 from J; bases not matched to a gene: 11. There are 17 residues in the CDR3. Here the CDR3 reads CASSSPSGTATGNTIYF. CDR3 in DNA: TGTGCCAGCAGCTCGCCCTCCGGGACAGCAACTGGAAACACCATATATTTT.

The chain joins TRBV4-1 to TRBJ1-5, with D uncertain. The V and J ends lost 4 bases and 4 bases respectively, with 8 bases between them. Germline CDR1 is MGHRA and CDR2 is YSYEKL. This CDR3 has 13 residues. The CDR3 nucleotides are TGCGCCAGCAGCCCAGACCCAAATCAGCCCCAGCATTTT. Translated: CASSPDPNQPQHF.

This chain links TRBV2 with TRBJ1-1; D uncertain. Trimming removed 6 bases from V and 0 bases from J, with 14 bases in between. Germline V gives CDR1 SNHLY, CDR2 FYNNEI. The CDR3 is 15 amino acids. The CDR3 DNA reads TGTGCCAGCAGGCCCCAGCCGGGGTTGAACACTGAAGCTTTCTTT. It specifies CASRPQPGLNTEAFF.

The genes are TRBV7-3 and TRBJ1-6, with TRBD1 identical over 7 bases. The V and J ends lost 6 bases and 7 bases, in that order; junction bases with no gene match: 9. The CDR3 loop spans 15 amino acids. Germline V CDR1 and CDR2: SGHTA, FQGTGA. CDR3 residues: CASSLQGWGNSPLHF. DNA of the CDR3: TGTGCCAGCAGTTTACAGGGGTGGGGGAATTCACCCCTCCACTTT. Using reference TRBV7-3 and TRBJ1-6 for the parts outside the CDR3, the full variable domain is GAGVSQTPSNKVTEKGKYVELRCDPISGHTALYWYRQSLGQGPEFLIYFQGTGAADDSGLPNDRFFAVRPEGSVSTLKIQRTERGDSAVYLCASSLQGWGNSPLHFGNGTRLTVT.

The gene calls are TRBV6-5 and TRBJ2-1; no definite D call. The CDR3 runs to 11 residues. V shed 7 bases and J shed 5 bases, with 6 bases lying between them. Per germline, CDR1 MNHEY and CDR2 SVGAGI. The CDR3 nucleotides are TGTGCCAGCACCAATAACAATGAGCAGTTCTTC. Translated, it gives CASTNNNEQFF.

This clone was detected only a few times. The chain links TRBV6-5 to TRBJ2-1; 7 nucleotides line up with TRBD2. Looked up from germline, CDR1 is MNHEY and CDR2 is SVGAGI. Trimming cost V 8 bases and J 0 bases; bases outside gene matches: 7. This CDR3 comprises 15 residues. The CDR3: CASGEIAGSYNEQFF. CDR3 nucleotides: TGTGCCAGCGGAGAAATAGCGGGCTCCTACAATGAGCAGTTCTTC.

V and J are TRBV5-4 and TRBJ1-2, with 7 bases fitting TRBD1. V trimming: 0 bases; J trimming: 0 bases; junction bases outside the gene matches: 2. Germline V gene data show CDR1 as SGHNT and CDR2 as YYREEE (reference sequence). CDR3 length equals 15 residues. CDR3 residues: CASSLAGTANYGYTF. As DNA, the CDR3 is TGTGCCAGCAGCTTGGCTGGGACAGCTAACTATGGCTACACCTTC.

The chain employs TRBV25-1 and TRBJ1-2; D not certain. The germline V gene encodes CDR1 MGHDK and CDR2 SYGVNS. There are 14 residues in the CDR3. V was cut by 8 bases and J by 3 bases, with 16 bases left in between. This chain's CDR3 is CASHEEGEHYGYTF. CDR3 DNA sequence: TGTGCCAGCCACGAGGAGGGTGAACACTATGGCTACACCTTC.

The gene calls are TRBV14 and TRBJ1-2; 8 bases are a match to TRBD1. CDR3 length: 15 amino acids. Per germline, CDR1 SGHDN and CDR2 FVKESK. Losses at the gene ends were 4 bases for V and 5 bases for J; bases not matched to a gene: 9. The CDR3 reads CASSRQGAPDYGYTF. CDR3 in DNA: TGTGCCAGCAGCCGCCAGGGGGCTCCGGATTATGGCTACACCTTC.

This sequence joins TRBV30 and TRBJ2-1; 8 positions agree with TRBD2. This CDR3 contains 13 residues. Germline values: CDR1 GTSNPN, CDR2 SVGIG (reference sequence). Unmatched junction bases numbered 9, after V lost 7 bases and J lost 7 bases. As DNA, the CDR3 is TGTGCCTCGTCAAGCGGGAGAGGAAATGAGCAGTTCTTC. Its translation: CASSSGRGNEQFF.

The CDR3 nucleotides are TGTGCCAGCAGCGCAAAGGGGAACATTCAGTACTTC. Translating it yields CASSAKGNIQYF. The chain employs TRBV11-2 and TRBJ2-4; weak D call: TRBD1 (5 bases). The length of the CDR3 is 12 residues. Germline loops: CDR1 SGHAT, CDR2 FQNNGV. The ends were cut back, 5 bases at V and 7 bases at J, with 9 bases in the middle. The full variable domain, completed using reference TRBV11-2 and TRBJ2-4, is EAGVAQSPRYKIIEKRQSVAFWCNPISGHATLYWYQQILGQGPKLLIQFQNNGVVDDSQLPKDRFSAERLKGVDSTLKIQPAKLEDSAVYLCASSAKGNIQYFGAGTRLSVL.

V gene TRBV11-1 combines with J gene TRBJ2-5; D call uncertain. V lost 4 bases and J 2 bases, leaving 2 bases between the germline ends. This CDR3 has 11 amino acids. The germline CDR1 and CDR2 sequences are SGHAT and FQDESV (reference sequence). The CDR3, as DNA: TGTGCCAGCAGCTCGCAAGAGACCCAGTACTTC. This translates into CASSSQETQYF.

This chain connects TRBV19 to TRBJ1-2, with a tentative D call TRBD1 (6 bases). V was shortened by 5 bases and J by 4 bases, with 14 bases between the two germline ends. The CDR3 extends over 14 amino acids. Germline CDR1 reads LNHDA; CDR2 reads SQIVND (reference sequence). CDR3 nucleotide sequence: TGTGCCAGTAGTTCGGGGGCTCTTAGCTATGGCTACACCTTC. This encodes CASSSGALSYGYTF.

The chain carries TRBV28 and TRBJ1-4; TRBD1 aligns across 7 bases. This CDR3 contains 17 residues. Germline-derived CDR1 and CDR2 are MDHEN and SYDVKM. The V and J ends lost 2 bases and 10 bases, in that order; junction bases with no gene match: 16. CDR3 DNA: TGTGCCAGCAGTTTAACCAAGGCGGGACAGCGGAGAGGAAAACTGTTTTTT. Its protein is CASSLTKAGQRRGKLFF. The full variable domain, with the rest looked up from reference TRBV28 and TRBJ1-4, is DVKVTQSSRYLVKRTGEKVFLECVQDMDHENMFWYRQDPGLGLRLIYFSYDVKMKEKGDIPEGYSVSREKKERFSLILESASTNQTSMYLCASSLTKAGQRRGKLFFGSGTQLSVL.

The rearrangement links TRBV28 to TRBJ2-7; 8 bases fit TRBD1. With V trimmed by 8 bases and J by 5 bases, 8 bases remained unmatched. This CDR3 contains 13 residues. Germline V gene data show CDR1 as MDHEN and CDR2 as SYDVKM. The CDR3 nucleotides are TGTGCCAGCCTACAAACAGGGGGAGACGAGCAGTACTTC. Its protein is CASLQTGGDEQYF.

This clone was seen a few times. The V gene is TRBV2, the J gene TRBJ1-3; unclear D gene. V was cut by 8 bases and J by 4 bases, with 6 bases left in between. Germline lookup yields CDR1 SNHLY and CDR2 FYNNEI. CDR3 size: 11 residues. The CDR3 sequence: CASGSGNTIYF. The CDR3, as DNA: TGTGCCAGCGGGAGCGGAAACACCATATATTTT.

The chain joins TRBV3-1 (or the pseudogene TRBV3-2) to TRBJ1-2; TRBD1 matches 7 bases. Trimming cost V 0 bases and J 4 bases; bases outside gene matches: 5. The CDR3 has 15 amino acids. In germline, CDR1 is LGHDT, CDR2 YNNKEL (reference sequence). This CDR3 is CASSQDSAGGYGYTF. DNA for the CDR3: TGTGCCAGCAGCCAAGATTCGGCAGGGGGCTATGGCTACACCTTC.

The rearrangement links TRBV13 to TRBJ2-3, with 8 bases fitting TRBD1. The CDR3 consists of 15 residues. In germline, CDR1 is PRHDT, CDR2 FYEKMQ (reference sequence). Trimming at V came to 4 bases and at J to 6 bases, leaving 9 bases not matched to a gene. CDR3 residues: CASSSGGQGRDTQYF. Written as DNA, the CDR3 is TGTGCCAGCAGCTCCGGAGGACAGGGTCGGGATACGCAGTATTTT.

The chain has TRBV6-6 and TRBJ1-2, with D possibly TRBD1 on 5 matching bases. Germline CDR1 is MNHNY and CDR2 is SVGAGI (reference sequence). The CDR3 contains 13 residues. V gave up 6 bases and J gave up 2 bases, with 10 bases separating them. The CDR3 loop is CASSPQENYGYTF. CDR3 DNA sequence: TGTGCCAGCAGCCCACAGGAGAACTATGGCTACACCTTC.

The chain employs TRBV25-1 and TRBJ1-2; 9 nucleotides align to TRBD1. The CDR3 runs 16 residues. V was clipped by 6 bases and J by 4 bases; unmatched bases: 12. Germline lookup yields CDR1 MGHDK and CDR2 SYGVNS. The DNA of the CDR3 is TGTGCCAGCAGGGGACAGGGTAAACCCGAAAGCTATGGCTACACCTTC. This sequence encodes CASRGQGKPESYGYTF.

V and J are TRBV28 and TRBJ1-2; D not resolved. The CDR3 covers 14 residues. Germline-derived CDR1 and CDR2 are MDHEN and SYDVKM. The germline V and J ends were trimmed by 5 bases and 2 bases, with 12 bases remaining between them. This CDR3 reads CASSLRSGNYGYTF. The CDR3 bases are TGTGCCAGCAGTCTCCGTTCGGGGAACTATGGCTACACCTTC.